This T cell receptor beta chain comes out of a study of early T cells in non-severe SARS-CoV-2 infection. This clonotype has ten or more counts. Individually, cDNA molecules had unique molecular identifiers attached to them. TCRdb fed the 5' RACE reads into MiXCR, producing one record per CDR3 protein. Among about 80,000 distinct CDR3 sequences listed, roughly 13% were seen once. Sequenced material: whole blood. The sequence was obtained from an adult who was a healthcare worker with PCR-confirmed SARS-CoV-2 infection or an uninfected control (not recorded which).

CDR3 nucleotides: TGTGCCAGCAGCCGACCGGGGACTAGCGGGAGAGATGAGCAGTTCTTC. Translating it yields CASSRPGTSGRDEQFF. The gene calls are TRBV27 and TRBJ2-1; 14 bases map to TRBD2. V trimming: 6 bases; J trimming: 8 bases; junction bases outside the gene matches: 9. Looked up from germline, CDR1 is MNHEY and CDR2 is SMNVEV (reference sequence). The CDR3 runs to 16 residues.